What follows is one T cell receptor beta chain and its context. Its antigen remains unidentified. This may be a read error: a much more frequent sequence differs by one nucleotide. The CDR3 end shows no conserved phenylalanine or tryptophan, and so a read error is likely. Template switching created a universal primer site, and the cDNA included unique molecular identifiers. Each CDR3 protein is one row after TCRdb ran MiXCR on the 5' RACE reads. The table records about 690,000 distinct CDR3 sequences, approximately 6.1% of them present only once. Each donor was a healthy Caucasian. The sample comes from a study of identical twins. General observations from the study: Memory repertoires lacked the insertion deficit that abundant cord blood beta clonotypes showed. Monozygotic twin pairs showed more out-of-frame TCR alpha sharing than models estimated.

CDR1 and CDR2 (germline): SGHRS, YFSETQ. The length of the CDR3 is 13 residues. With 5 bases removed from V and 1 base from J, the gap between germline ends came to 8 bases. The rearrangement links TRBV5-1 to TRBJ2-3; D is ambiguous. The sequence was collected from a man between 18 and 35 years old in good health. The sample comprised naive T cells sorted from blood. CDR3 amino acids: CASRDGRTDTQYI. DNA for the CDR3: TGCGCCAGCAGGGACGGGCGCACAGATACGCAGTATATT.